Listed here are 27 T cell receptor beta chains from one sample, sequenced in a study of post-analysis software for immune sequencing data. Findings and caveats of the study: Relative to controls, patients had five TRBV segments at higher frequency, with TRBV5-6, TRBV5-1 and TRBV20-1 among these.

These receptors have no known antigen. Incorporated into the TCR beta cDNA libraries were unique molecular identifiers, which served to reduce PCR and sequencing biases. TCRdb redid the calling of the PCR reads with MiXCR, one entry per CDR3 protein. This sample yields about 820,000 distinct CDR3 sequences, of which about 53% are seen a single time; about 4.5% belongs to the top ten. The sequenced material came from blood. All receptors derive from a girl between 5 and 17 years old with multiple sclerosis.

The gene calls are TRBV18 and TRBJ2-5; D tentatively reads TRBD1 or TRBD2 (5 bases each). Germline loops: CDR1 KGHSH, CDR2 LQKENI. This CDR3 region has 14 residues. Trimming pared 4 bases from V and 1 base from J, leaving 10 bases between. CDR3 sequence (DNA): TGTGCCAGCTCACTCCGGGACCTCCAAGAGACCCAGTACTTC. Protein sequence: CASSLRDLQETQYF.

The rearrangement joins TRBV20-1 to TRBJ1-2; 7 positions agree with TRBD1. The CDR3 is 15 residues long. Germline CDR1 reads DFQATT; CDR2 reads SNEGSKA (reference sequence). The V and J ends lost 4 bases and 4 bases, in that order; junction bases with no gene match: 12. DNA for the CDR3: TGCAGTGCTAAAATCCCAGGGGGTCCTTTCTATGGCTACACCTTC. Translated: CSAKIPGGPFYGYTF.

The rearrangement links TRBV18 to TRBJ2-7; the match to TRBD1 covers 10 bases. The CDR3 loop spans 16 amino acids. Germline lookup yields CDR1 KGHSH and CDR2 LQKENI. V was pared by 3 bases and J by 2 bases, with 7 bases of the junction left unmatched. As DNA, the CDR3 is TGTGCCAGCTCACCGGATAAGGGGACAGGGGCCTACGAGCAGTACTTC. As protein: CASSPDKGTGAYEQYF.

J is TRBJ1-4 and V is TRBV15, with TRBD1 matching over 7 bases. V shed 0 bases, J shed 2 bases, and the junction held 18 bases outside the gene matches. The CDR3 sequence is 21 residues long. Germline CDR1 is LNHNV and CDR2 is YYDKDF (reference sequence). In DNA form, the CDR3 reads TGTGCCACCAGCAGAGATTTCTGGGGAGGGGGCTTCGGTTGCACTAATGAAAAACTGTTTTTT. This sequence encodes CATSRDFWGGGFGCTNEKLFF.

The genes are TRBV5-1 and TRBJ2-1; either TRBD1 or TRBD2 may fit D (6 bases each). With 5 bases removed from V and 0 bases from J, the gap between germline ends came to 15 bases. CDR3 size: 16 residues. Per the germline V gene, CDR1 is SGHRS and CDR2 is YFSETQ. The DNA for the CDR3 is TGCGCCAGCAGGGAGGGGGGCTTGCGCTCCTACAATGAGCAGTTCTTC. As protein: CASREGGLRSYNEQFF.

The V gene is TRBV4-1, the J gene TRBJ2-3; 8 nucleotides align to TRBD1. CDR3 length: 17 amino acids. Looked up from germline, CDR1 is MGHRA and CDR2 is YSYEKL. V lost 0 bases, J lost 2 bases, and 7 bases stayed unmatched. CDR3 amino acids: CASSQDFPGQVTDTQYF. In nucleotides, the CDR3 is TGCGCCAGCAGCCAAGATTTCCCGGGACAGGTCACAGATACGCAGTATTTT.

The genes are TRBV5-1 and TRBJ2-5; unclear D gene. CDR3 length: 14 residues. The V gene's germline CDR1 is SGHRS and CDR2 YFSETQ. The V and J ends lost 5 bases and 4 bases respectively, with 15 bases between them. Here the CDR3 reads CASRGERRRETQYF. CDR3 nucleotides: TGCGCCAGCAGAGGAGAGCGTCGGAGAGAGACCCAGTACTTC.

There are a few counts of this clonotype. The V call is TRBV10-3, the J call TRBJ2-5, with 8 bases fitting TRBD2. This CDR3 has 17 residues. J gave up 2 bases and V 0 bases, and 8 bases lay outside the gene matches. The germline gives CDR1 ENHRY, CDR2 SYGVKD. DNA for the CDR3: TGTGCCATCAGTGAGTCGACTCTTAGCGGGGATCAAGAGACCCAGTACTTC. Its protein product is CAISESTLSGDQETQYF.

The chain links TRBV20-1 to TRBJ1-2; D is unresolved. Trimming pared 1 base from V and 5 bases from J, leaving 14 bases between. The germline CDR1 and CDR2 sequences are DFQATT and SNEGSKA (reference sequence). The CDR3 extends over 14 amino acids. The CDR3 DNA reads TGCAGTGCTAGAGGGTTGTCCCTGGTGTATGGCTACACCTTC. Its protein is CSARGLSLVYGYTF.

The V gene is TRBV12-3 or TRBV12-4, the J gene TRBJ2-1, with TRBD2 matching over 8 bases. This CDR3 region has 19 residues. The V gene end was trimmed by 6 bases and the J gene end by 1 base; junction bases not matched to a gene: 17. The CDR3 sequence is CASSSIRLAPESSYNEQFF. As DNA, the CDR3 is TGTGCCAGCAGCAGTATCAGACTAGCGCCTGAAAGTTCCTACAATGAGCAGTTCTTC.

The chain uses TRBV11-2 and TRBJ2-7; D is uncertain. V gave up 2 bases and J gave up 0 bases, with 14 bases separating them. The CDR3 is made up of 16 amino acids. The germline V gene encodes CDR1 SGHAT and CDR2 FQNNGV. The CDR3 loop is CASSLLVTDSSYEQYF. The CDR3 DNA reads TGTGCCAGCAGCTTACTGGTGACGGATTCCTCCTACGAGCAGTACTTC.

The gene calls are TRBV3-1 and TRBJ1-2; D is unclear. This CDR3 comprises 15 residues. From germline, CDR1 is LGHDT and CDR2 YNNKEL (reference sequence). V shed 0 bases and J shed 4 bases, with 12 bases lying between them. The CDR3 bases are TGTGCCAGCAGCCAAGAGGACTCCAGCCCCTATGGCTACACCTTC. Translated, it gives CASSQEDSSPYGYTF.

The chain employs TRBV10-1 and TRBJ2-7, with TRBD2 identical over 13 bases. After removal of 3 bases from V and 0 bases from J, the junction contained 5 bases not matched to a gene. The CDR3 sequence is 17 residues long. CDR1 and CDR2 from the germline V gene are WNHNN and SYGVQD (reference sequence). The CDR3 nucleotides read TGCGCCAGCAGTGACCCCCGGACTAGCGGGAGCTCCTACGAGCAGTACTTC. It encodes CASSDPRTSGSSYEQYF.

V and J are TRBV12-3 or TRBV12-4 and TRBJ2-5; D gene unclear. TRBJ2-7 matches the DNA end more closely, so the J call is doubtful. The CDR3 has 12 residues. This CDR3 is CASSPFLYEQYF. In DNA, the CDR3 is TGTGCCAGCAGTCCATTTCTCTACGAGCAGTACTTC.

This chain uses TRBV6-5 with TRBJ2-7, with a tentative D call TRBD2 (6 bases). V lost 5 bases and J lost 2, with 13 bases in between. CDR1 and CDR2 from the germline V gene are MNHEY and SVGAGI. The CDR3 runs to 14 residues. Written as DNA, the CDR3 is TGTGCCAGCAGTAGGGACTCTTTCCCCTACGAGCAGTACTTC. Its protein is CASSRDSFPYEQYF.

The chain combines TRBV7-8 with TRBJ2-1; D is perhaps TRBD2 (5 bases). Trimming took 5 bases from V and 9 from J, leaving 14 bases between them. In germline, CDR1 is SGHVS, CDR2 FQNEAQ. The CDR3 covers 13 residues. The CDR3 region is CASSPGLSTEQFF. The CDR3 DNA reads as TGTGCCAGCAGCCCCGGACTGTCCACTGAGCAGTTCTTC.

V gene TRBV20-1 combines with J gene TRBJ2-1, with D possibly being TRBD1 (6 bases). Between the trimmed V and J ends, which lost 0 bases and 0 bases, there was a span of 12 bases. The CDR3 has 16 amino acids. Germline V lookup: CDR1 DFQATT, CDR2 SNEGSKA (reference sequence). Written as DNA, the CDR3 is TGCAGTGCTAGAGATCCGGGGACACTCTCCTACAATGAGCAGTTCTTC. Its translation: CSARDPGTLSYNEQFF.

J is TRBJ2-1 and V is TRBV7-3, with D tentatively TRBD2 (6 bases). V lost 5 bases and J lost 6, with 17 bases in between. CDR1 SGHTA and CDR2 FQGTGA come from the germline V gene. The CDR3 spans 15 residues. The CDR3 region is CASSHRDSLRNEQFF. The CDR3 DNA reads TGTGCCAGCAGCCACCGGGACTCCCTTCGCAATGAGCAGTTCTTC.

The chain has TRBV11-2 and TRBJ2-1; D possibly corresponds to TRBD1 (6 bases). The CDR3 contains 15 residues. Germline values: CDR1 SGHAT, CDR2 FQNNGV. V shed 5 bases and J shed 4 bases, with 15 bases lying between them. DNA for the CDR3: TGTGCCAGCAGCCCCGTACAGGGTCAATACAATGAGCAGTTCTTC. It codes for CASSPVQGQYNEQFF.

The chain carries TRBV4-1 and TRBJ2-5; D assignment may be TRBD1 or TRBD2 (6 bases each). With 3 bases removed from V and 5 bases from J, the gap between germline ends came to 16 bases. Germline V CDR1 and CDR2: MGHRA, YSYEKL. This CDR3 is built from 15 residues. The CDR3 region has the DNA TGCGCCAGCAGCCACGGGGGCTCAGTTCGGGAGACCCAGTACTTC. Its protein is CASSHGGSVRETQYF.

V gene TRBV7-8 combines with J gene TRBJ2-1, with a tentative D call TRBD2 (5 bases). The CDR3 has 17 residues. Trimming took off 7 bases at V and 0 bases at J, with 19 bases between the two ends. Germline lookup yields CDR1 SGHVS and CDR2 FQNEAQ. The CDR3 bases are TGTGCCAGCAACAAACCCCTAGCTCATAGCTCCTACAATGAGCAGTTCTTC. This codes for CASNKPLAHSSYNEQFF.

This clonotype was seen just once. The CDR3 spells CASSWRDSNEQFF. CDR3 DNA sequence: TGTGCCAGCAGCTGGAGGGACAGCAATGAGCAGTTCTTC. This chain joins TRBV7-9 and TRBJ2-1; possible D gene TRBD1, 7 bases. The length of the CDR3 is 13 residues. V lost 4 bases to trimming and J lost 6 bases, with 10 bases between them. CDR1 is SEHNR, CDR2 FQNEAQ, per germline (reference sequence).

The chain uses TRBV20-1 and TRBJ2-1, with 7 bases that match TRBD2. This CDR3 spans 15 amino acids. With V trimmed by 4 bases and J by 2 bases, 8 bases remained unmatched. Germline V CDR1 and CDR2: DFQATT, SNEGSKA (reference sequence). CDR3 sequence (DNA): TGCAGTGCTACGTCTCTAGCGGAAACCTACAATGAGCAGTTCTTC. It codes for CSATSLAETYNEQFF.

The chain carries TRBV2 and TRBJ2-5; D gene uncertain. CDR1 is SNHLY and CDR2 is FYNNEI in the germline V gene. There are 11 residues in the CDR3. The germline V and J ends were trimmed by 2 bases and 5 bases, with 3 bases remaining between them. The DNA for the CDR3 is TGTGCCAGCAGTGAAATGGAGACCCAGTACTTC. The encoded protein is CASSEMETQYF. Variable domain in full (rest from reference TRBV2 and TRBJ2-5): EPEVTQTPSHQVTQMGQEVILRCVPISNHLYFYWYRQILGQKVEFLVSFYNNEISEKSEIFDDQFSVERPDGSNFTLKIRSTKLEDSAMYFCASSEMETQYFGPGTRLLVL.

Regarding this clonotype: A far larger clone is only one base removed, so a read error is likely. The chain uses TRBV14 and TRBJ2-7; D is uncertain. The CDR3 has 11 residues. Germline lookup yields CDR1 SGHDN and CDR2 FVKESK. In nucleotides, the CDR3 is TGTGCCAACAGCCAAGGCTACGAGCAGTACTTC. Translation: CANSQGYEQYF. Based on the CDR3 plus reference TRBV14 and TRBJ2-7, the full variable domain is EAGVTQFPSHSVIEKGQTVTLRCDPISGHDNLYWYRRVMGKEIKFLLHFVKESKQDESGMPNNRFLAERTGGTYSTLKVQPAELEDSGVYFCANSQGYEQYFGPGTRLTVT.

The chain joins TRBV5-1 to TRBJ2-3; D gene ambiguous. Per the germline V gene, CDR1 is SGHRS and CDR2 is YFSETQ. The V gene lost 1 base and the J gene lost 6 bases, with 15 bases spanning the gap. This CDR3 region has 15 residues. The CDR3: CASSLRALLGDTQYF. CDR3 nucleotides: TGCGCCAGCAGCTTGCGGGCCCTCCTCGGTGATACGCAGTATTTT.

This sequence joins TRBV2 and TRBJ2-3; 9 nucleotides agree with TRBD2. V lost 0 bases to trimming and J lost 2 bases; unmatched junction nucleotides: 9. This CDR3 region has 18 residues. From germline, CDR1 is SNHLY and CDR2 FYNNEI. This chain's CDR3 is CASSEASGRRLLTDTQYF. In nucleotides, the CDR3 is TGTGCCAGCAGTGAAGCCAGCGGGAGGCGGTTACTCACAGATACGCAGTATTTT.